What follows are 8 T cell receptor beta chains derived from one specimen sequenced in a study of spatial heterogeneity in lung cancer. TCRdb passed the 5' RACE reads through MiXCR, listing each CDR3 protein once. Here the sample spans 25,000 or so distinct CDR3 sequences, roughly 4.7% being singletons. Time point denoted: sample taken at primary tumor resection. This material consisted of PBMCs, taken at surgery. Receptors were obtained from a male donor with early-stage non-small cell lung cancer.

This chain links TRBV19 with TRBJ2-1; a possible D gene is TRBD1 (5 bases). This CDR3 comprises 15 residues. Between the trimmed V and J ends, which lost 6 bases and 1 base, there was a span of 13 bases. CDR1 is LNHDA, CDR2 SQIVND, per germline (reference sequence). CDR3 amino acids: CASRRQGRSYNEQFF. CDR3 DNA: TGTGCCAGTAGGCGTCAGGGTCGGTCCTACAATGAGCAGTTCTTC.

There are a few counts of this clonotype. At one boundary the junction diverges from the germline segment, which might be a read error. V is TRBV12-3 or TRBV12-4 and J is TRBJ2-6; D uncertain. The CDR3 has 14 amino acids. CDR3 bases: TGTGCCAGCGAACGGATCTCTAGGGCCAACGTCCTGACTTTC. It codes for CASERISRANVLTF.

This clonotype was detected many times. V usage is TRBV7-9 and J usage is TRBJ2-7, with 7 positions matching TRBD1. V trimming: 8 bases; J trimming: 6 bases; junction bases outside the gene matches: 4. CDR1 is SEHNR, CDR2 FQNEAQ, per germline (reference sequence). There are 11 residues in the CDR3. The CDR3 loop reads CASGTGVEQYF. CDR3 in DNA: TGTGCCAGCGGCACAGGGGTCGAGCAGTACTTC.

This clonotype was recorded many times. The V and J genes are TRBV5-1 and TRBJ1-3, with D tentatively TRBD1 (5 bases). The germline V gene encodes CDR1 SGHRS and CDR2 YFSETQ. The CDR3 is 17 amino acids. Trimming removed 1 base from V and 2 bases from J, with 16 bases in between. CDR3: CASSLTPGLETGNTIYF. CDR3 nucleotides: TGCGCCAGCAGCTTGACGCCAGGGTTGGAGACTGGAAACACCATATATTTT.

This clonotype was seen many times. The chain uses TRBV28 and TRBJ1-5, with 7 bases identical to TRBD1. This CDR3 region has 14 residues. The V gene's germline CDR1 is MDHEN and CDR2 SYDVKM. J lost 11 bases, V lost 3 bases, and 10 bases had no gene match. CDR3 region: CASSLGQGGRAQHF. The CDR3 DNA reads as TGTGCCAGCAGTTTGGGCCAGGGGGGACGGGCCCAGCATTTT. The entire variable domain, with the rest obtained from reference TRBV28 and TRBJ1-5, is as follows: DVKVTQSSRYLVKRTGEKVFLECVQDMDHENMFWYRQDPGLGLRLIYFSYDVKMKEKGDIPEGYSVSREKKERFSLILESASTNQTSMYLCASSLGQGGRAQHFGDGTRLSIL.

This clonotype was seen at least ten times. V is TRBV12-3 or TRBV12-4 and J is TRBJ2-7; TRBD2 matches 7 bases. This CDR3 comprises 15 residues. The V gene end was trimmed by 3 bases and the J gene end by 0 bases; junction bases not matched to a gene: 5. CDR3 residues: CASSFTWTSSYEQYF. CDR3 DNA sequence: TGTGCCAGCAGTTTTACCTGGACTAGCTCCTACGAGCAGTACTTC.

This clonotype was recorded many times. CDR3 DNA sequence: TGCGCCAGCAGCCAAGATTACGGGGGCCGCTCAGATACGCAGTATTTT. Translation: CASSQDYGGRSDTQYF. The J gene is TRBJ2-3, the V gene TRBV4-3; D possibly matches TRBD1 or TRBD2 (6 bases each). V was clipped by 0 bases and J by 4 bases, with 14 bases between them. The CDR3 spans 16 residues. Germline values: CDR1 LGHNA, CDR2 YSLEER.

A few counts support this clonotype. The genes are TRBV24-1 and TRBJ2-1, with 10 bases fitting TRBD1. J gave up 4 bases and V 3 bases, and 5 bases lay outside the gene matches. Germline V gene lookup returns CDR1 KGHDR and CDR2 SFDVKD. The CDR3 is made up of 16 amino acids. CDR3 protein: CATSDGTGAPYNEQFF. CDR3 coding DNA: TGTGCCACCAGTGATGGGACAGGGGCGCCATACAATGAGCAGTTCTTC.